This TCR beta chain comes out of a study of beta chain features in type 1 diabetes. At the level of the study: The patients were much like the healthy donors in age, gender and cell yields. Sorted cells, more than 95,000,000 in number, were examined across all samples.

Remarks on this clone: Its target is not known.

The V end was cut by 0 bases, the J end by 8 bases, with 12 bases between. Germline CDR1 and CDR2: SGDLS and YYNGEE. This CDR3 region has 15 residues. Reverse transcribing all isolated RNA meant expressed TCRB transcripts were sequenced. Method: immunoSEQ multiplex PCR; TCRdb's copy keeps in-frame clones and lacks some. The sample has over 300,000 clones; around 9% are singletons. Study-wide points: Whether HLA type influences TCRB rearrangement remained unresolved here. People with Type 1 diabetes carried modestly yet significantly shorter TCRB CDR3s in all four CD4+ subsets.

Sequencing was performed on central memory CD4+ T cells from blood. This chain connects TRBV9 to TRBJ1-6; weak D call: TRBD1 (5 bases). The receptor was derived from a man aged 25-40 years with type 1 diabetes. The CDR3 sequence is CASSVGRETDSPLHF. Written as DNA, the CDR3 is TGTGCCAGCAGCGTAGGCAGGGAAACAGATTCACCCCTCCACTTT. Full variable domain (missing parts from reference TRBV9 and TRBJ1-6): DSGVTQTPKHLITATGQRVTLRCSPRSGDLSVYWYQQSLDQGLQFLIQYYNGEERAKGNILERFSAQQFPDLHSELNLSSLELGDSALYFCASSVGRETDSPLHFGNGTRLTVT.